This is a list of T cell receptor beta chains from one sample in a study of T cells in Graves' hyperthyroidism and ophthalmopathy. TCRdb independently ran MiXCR on the multiplex PCR reads; one entry per CDR3 protein. The sample contains 650,000 to 850,000 distinct CDR3 sequences, under 20% of which appear only once. Sequenced sample: blood. The receptors were gathered from a woman aged 45-65 years with Graves' hyperthyroidism that later progressed to Graves' ophthalmopathy. CDR3s include the opening cysteine and the closing phenylalanine or tryptophan.

TRBV3-1	TRBJ1-6	CASSQRTGRNSPLHF
TRBV5-1	TRBJ2-1	CASRAASGGQYNEQFF
TRBV12-3/TRBV12-4	TRBJ1-5	CASSFVTGQPQHF
TRBV19	TRBJ1-5	CAGSAGGQDYQPQHF
TRBV24-1	TRBJ1-2	CATSDLDYGYTF
TRBV6-1	TRBJ2-3	CASTRDRDQTDTQYF
TRBV5-1	TRBJ1-6	CASSWDRNNSPLHF
TRBV10-3	TRBJ1-3	CAIKESGNTIYF
TRBV30	TRBJ1-1	CAWGGFEAFF
TRBV7-9	TRBJ2-3	CASSTWGTMGTDTQYF
TRBV20-1	TRBJ1-1	CSALRGQGARTEAFF
TRBV6-5	TRBJ2-2	CASSYGGFTGELFF
TRBV24-1	TRBJ2-3	CATSRTEPDTQYF
TRBV12-3/TRBV12-4	TRBJ1-5	CASSNGQVINQPQHF
TRBV7-3	TRBJ2-5	CASSLTPTGGETQYF
TRBV4-1	TRBJ1-2	CASSPLWDRVNYGYTF
TRBV9	TRBJ1-4	CASSVGETGDEKLFF
TRBV11-2	TRBJ1-1	CASSLDISPWGTEAFF
TRBV5-1	TRBJ2-5	CASSSKLAGLQETQYF
TRBV6-6	TRBJ2-3	CASSYSGVNPDTQYF
TRBV5-4	TRBJ1-1	CASSFRGGNTEAFF
TRBV13	TRBJ2-6	CASSLISGSGQMSGANVLTF
TRBV11-2	TRBJ2-1	CASSLGATSSYNEQFF
TRBV2	TRBJ1-5	CASTGQGASNQPQHF
TRBV5-1	TRBJ1-2	CASSSPGQGIYGYTF
TRBV27	TRBJ2-5	CASSLMPSGETQYF
TRBV12-3/TRBV12-4	TRBJ1-1	CASSPTGEGAGEAFF
TRBV6-1	TRBJ2-7	CASSDWTGGEEQYF
TRBV20-1	TRBJ1-5	CSAGGGPAQPQHF
TRBV12-3/TRBV12-4	TRBJ1-2	CASSFHRGYTF
TRBV9	TRBJ2-5	CASSARDSSLQETQYF
TRBV5-6	TRBJ1-6	CASSRAGGYNSPLHF
TRBV20-1	TRBJ2-3	CSAREGLADTDTQYF
TRBV6-2/TRBV6-3	TRBJ1-2	CASSYRTGPSGYTF
TRBV6-1	TRBJ2-7	CASNDDGTYEQYF
TRBV5-1	TRBJ1-2	CASSLGMDYGYTF
TRBV30	TRBJ1-3	CACPSRPGNTIYF
TRBV7-8	TRBJ1-5	CASSRTGGVVQPQHF
TRBV29-1	TRBJ2-5	CSVEGLAVQETQYF
TRBV7-3	TRBJ2-1	CASSLSIYNEQFF
TRBV4-1	TRBJ2-1	CASSPASTYNEQFF
TRBV5-5	TRBJ1-6	CASSFRDRPNSPLHF
TRBV3-1	TRBJ2-5	CASSPEAETQYF
TRBV29-1	TRBJ1-5	CSAGANQPQHF
TRBV11-2	TRBJ2-5	CASSLALGGWETQYF
TRBV4-1	TRBJ1-5	CASSQTQGVNQPQHF
TRBV6-2/TRBV6-3	TRBJ2-5	CASSYASGAETQYF
TRBV6-1	TRBJ1-5	CASSDPGRPSDQPQHF
TRBV6-2/TRBV6-3	TRBJ2-3	CASSYNRGEDDPYTDTQYF
TRBV9	TRBJ1-2	CATLSQHLGSDYTF